The 20 T cell receptor beta chains listed next were all sequenced from one sample in a study of T-cell memory formation after mild COVID-19. MiXCR was run by TCRdb on the 5' RACE reads, yielding one entry per CDR3 protein. Altogether around 440,000 distinct CDR3 sequences are present, 18% being singletons, with the ten largest covering approximately 13%. Sequencing was carried out using PBMCs or a T cell subset sorted from them (not recorded which). These receptors were obtained from an adult woman who had mild COVID-19 (a few samples of this study predate the infection). Cell type and time point are not known.

J is TRBJ2-7 and V is TRBV4-2, with unresolved D. V was shortened by 0 bases and J by 4 bases, with 16 bases between the two germline ends. The CDR3 contains 16 residues. CDR1 is LGHNA and CDR2 is YNFKEQ in the germline V gene. This CDR3 is CASSQDPSILSYEQYF. Here the CDR3 DNA reads TGTGCCAGCAGCCAAGACCCGTCCATACTTTCTTACGAGCAGTACTTC.

This chain connects TRBV5-5 to TRBJ2-5; 7 bases fit TRBD1. The germline V gene encodes CDR1 SGHKS and CDR2 YYEKEE (reference sequence). The CDR3 runs to 14 residues. Unmatched junction bases numbered 5, after V lost 2 bases and J lost 4 bases. The CDR3 sequence: CASSFRQGPETQYF. The CDR3 DNA reads TGTGCCAGCAGCTTTAGACAGGGACCAGAGACCCAGTACTTC. Combining the CDR3 with reference TRBV5-5 and TRBJ2-5 gives the whole variable domain DAGVTQSPTHLIKTRGQQVTLRCSPISGHKSVSWYQQVLGQGPQFIFQYYEKEERGRGNFPDRFSARQFPNYSSELNVNALLLGDSALYLCASSFRQGPETQYFGPGTRLLVL.

A few counts support this clonotype. This chain links TRBV4-1 with TRBJ2-7; the D gene is possibly TRBD2 (6 bases). There are 13 residues in the CDR3. The germline V gene encodes CDR1 MGHRA and CDR2 YSYEKL. V shed 5 bases and J shed 7 bases, with 15 bases lying between them. CDR3 bases: TGCGCCAGCAGCAGACCGGGGGAATTTGAGCAGTACTTC. This sequence encodes CASSRPGEFEQYF.

V is TRBV19 and J is TRBJ1-2; unclear D gene. The CDR3 length is 14 residues. Per the germline V gene, CDR1 is LNHDA and CDR2 is SQIVND (reference sequence). Trimming stripped 0 bases from V and 3 bases from J, with 8 bases between. The chain's CDR3 is CASSIEVPDYGYTF. In nucleotides, the CDR3 is TGTGCCAGTAGTATAGAGGTGCCTGACTATGGCTACACCTTC.

This clonotype turned up a few times. CDR3 protein: CASSLGQELNTEAFF. The CDR3 DNA sequence: TGTGCCAGCAGCCTAGGACAGGAACTTAACACTGAAGCTTTCTTT. V is TRBV11-2 and J is TRBJ1-1; 7 bases line up with TRBD1. Germline-derived CDR1 and CDR2 are SGHAT and FQNNGV. J lost 2 bases, V lost 5 bases, and 8 bases had no gene match. The CDR3 consists of 15 residues.

The CDR3 sequence: CASSQGGRSNGYTF. CDR3 nucleotides: TGTGCCAGCAGCCAAGGAGGAAGGTCTAATGGCTACACCTTC. V usage is TRBV3-1 and J usage is TRBJ1-2; no reliable D call. Looked up from germline, CDR1 is LGHDT and CDR2 is YNNKEL (reference sequence). CDR3 length equals 14 residues. With 1 base removed from V and 6 bases from J, the gap between germline ends came to 12 bases. The full variable domain, with the rest looked up from reference TRBV3-1 and TRBJ1-2, is DTAVSQTPKYLVTQMGNDKSIKCEQNLGHDTMYWYKQDSKKFLKIMFSYNNKELIINETVPNRFSPKSPDKAHLNLHINSLELGDSAVYFCASSQGGRSNGYTFGSGTRLTVV.

V and J are TRBV2 and TRBJ2-1; D is ambiguous. V lost 0 bases and J 3 bases, leaving 0 bases between the germline ends. The CDR3 contains 12 residues. Per germline, CDR1 SNHLY and CDR2 FYNNEI. CDR3 DNA: TGTGCCAGCAGTGAAGCCTACAATGAGCAGTTCTTC. It codes for CASSEAYNEQFF. Based on the CDR3 plus reference TRBV2 and TRBJ2-1, the full variable domain is EPEVTQTPSHQVTQMGQEVILRCVPISNHLYFYWYRQILGQKVEFLVSFYNNEISEKSEIFDDQFSVERPDGSNFTLKIRSTKLEDSAMYFCASSEAYNEQFFGPGTRLTVL.

This clonotype was found a few times. The chain couples TRBV12-3 or TRBV12-4 to TRBJ2-1, with D possibly matching TRBD1 (6 bases). The V end lost 10 bases, the J end lost 3 bases, and 16 bases lay between the germline ends. The CDR3 has 14 amino acids. CDR3 in DNA: TGTGCCACCCAGACGGCAGGGGTCTACAATGAGCAGTTCTTC. Amino acid sequence: CATQTAGVYNEQFF.

This clonotype was seen a few times. The chain couples TRBV5-1 to TRBJ1-3; 7 bases fit TRBD1. Germline-derived CDR1 and CDR2 are SGHRS and YFSETQ. The CDR3 is 15 residues long. The J segment lost 3 bases and the V segment lost 4 bases, leaving 7 bases of the junction unmatched. In nucleotides, the CDR3 is TGCGCCAGCAGCATAGTGACAGGGATTGGAAACACCATATATTTT. Translated: CASSIVTGIGNTIYF.

At least ten counts were recorded for this clonotype. The gene calls are TRBV7-9 and TRBJ1-2, with TRBD1 as a possible D gene (5 bases). Germline V lookup: CDR1 SEHNR, CDR2 FQNEAQ (reference sequence). This CDR3 spans 12 amino acids. Trimming cost V 6 bases and J 5 bases, with 10 bases left between them. Here the CDR3 reads CASSQGRYGYTF. The CDR3 nucleotides are TGTGCCAGCAGTCAGGGCCGGTATGGCTACACCTTC.

A few counts support this clonotype. This rearrangement joins TRBV4-1 to TRBJ2-2; no reliable D call. Germline V gene lookup returns CDR1 MGHRA and CDR2 YSYEKL. The CDR3 spans 15 residues. V lost 3 bases to trimming and J lost 7 bases, with 15 bases between them. CDR3 coding DNA: TGCGCCAGCAGCCAGACGGAGAGGACCGGCGGGGAGCTGTTTTTT. It codes for CASSQTERTGGELFF.

This chain links TRBV29-1 with TRBJ2-3; D tentatively reads TRBD1 or TRBD2 (5 bases each). The germline CDR1 and CDR2 sequences are SQVTM and ANQGSEA. The germline V and J ends were trimmed by 7 bases and 6 bases, with 17 bases remaining between them. This CDR3 is 13 amino acids long. The DNA of the CDR3 is TGCAGCGCTCCAACGGGGCCTCAGGATACGCAGTATTTT. It codes for CSAPTGPQDTQYF.

This clonotype was seen a few times. J is TRBJ1-2 and V is TRBV24-1, with 10 positions matching TRBD1. The CDR3 sequence is 17 residues long. CDR1 is KGHDR, CDR2 SFDVKD, per germline. V shed 3 bases and J 6 bases; nucleotides not matched to a gene: 12. The CDR3 DNA follows: TGTGCCACCAGTGATACCGCGGGACAGGGGATTTTAAATGGCTACACCTTC. It codes for CATSDTAGQGILNGYTF.

This clonotype was recorded at least ten times. The J gene is TRBJ2-2, the V gene TRBV5-1; 7 bases are a match to TRBD2. CDR1 SGHRS and CDR2 YFSETQ come from the germline V gene. The CDR3 contains 16 residues. With V trimmed by 3 bases and J by 4 bases, 9 bases remained unmatched. DNA of the CDR3: TGCGCCAGCAGCTCTCTAGCGGATCTACGCACCGGGGAGCTGTTTTTT. It translates to CASSSLADLRTGELFF.

This clonotype was seen more than once but under ten times. V is TRBV7-3 and J is TRBJ2-3; D gene unclear. The CDR3 length is 14 residues. CDR1 SGHTA and CDR2 FQGTGA come from the germline V gene. V lost 1 base, J lost 1 base, and 6 bases lay in between. In DNA, the CDR3 is TGTGCCAGCAGCTTAAATGCGGGCACAGATACGCAGTATTTT. Protein product: CASSLNAGTDTQYF.

The table lists this clonotype with a few counts. V and J are TRBV20-1 and TRBJ1-1; D is uncertain. V was trimmed by 3 bases and J by 2 bases, leaving 10 bases between them. The CDR3 is made up of 13 amino acids. From germline, CDR1 is DFQATT and CDR2 SNEGSKA (reference sequence). CDR3 DNA sequence: TGCAGTGCTAGGCCTGACTTAAACACTGAAGCTTTCTTT. It encodes CSARPDLNTEAFF.

The chain couples TRBV19 to TRBJ1-1; tentative D call: TRBD1 (6 bases). The V gene lost 8 bases and the J gene lost 2 bases, with 9 bases spanning the gap. Germline V gene data show CDR1 as LNHDA and CDR2 as SQIVND (reference sequence). This CDR3 is built from 12 residues. This CDR3 is CASYRANTEAFF. CDR3 coding DNA: TGTGCCAGTTACAGGGCCAACACTGAAGCTTTCTTT.

In this sample, this clonotype turned up a few times. This chain links TRBV7-8 with TRBJ2-1; perhaps D is TRBD1 or TRBD2 (7 bases each). V was pared by 7 bases and J by 8 bases, with 12 bases between. The CDR3 sequence is 12 residues long. Germline V gene sequence: CDR1 SGHVS, CDR2 FQNEAQ. CDR3 loop: CASTSGGDEQFF. The CDR3 DNA reads TGTGCCAGCACTTCAGGGGGGGATGAGCAGTTCTTC.

The chain recombines TRBV24-1 with TRBJ2-1, with 10 bases lining up with TRBD1. V gave up 9 bases and J gave up 7 bases; unmatched junction bases: 11. The CDR3 totals 15 residues. Germline assignment: CDR1 KGHDR and CDR2 SFDVKD. CDR3 coding DNA: TGTGCCACCTCCGAGGGGACAGGGGTATCAAATGAGCAGTTCTTC. Its translation: CATSEGTGVSNEQFF.

This chain connects TRBV24-1 to TRBJ2-1; 8 nucleotides line up with TRBD1. This CDR3 is built from 15 residues. Trimming cost V 3 bases and J 7 bases; bases outside gene matches: 7. Looked up from germline, CDR1 is KGHDR and CDR2 is SFDVKD. DNA for the CDR3: TGTGCCACCAGTGATCCGGGACAGGTTTCGAATGAGCAGTTCTTC. Protein sequence: CATSDPGQVSNEQFF.